This entry features one T cell receptor beta chain sequence. These data come from a study of blood T cell repertoires in COVID-19. Only in-frame clones appear in the TCRdb table, and some are missing; sequencing was by immunoSEQ multiplex PCR. Of some 250,000 clones detected, around 86% appear once; the ten largest clones hold around 15%. V dropped 3 bases and J dropped 3; count of bases not matched to a gene: 5. The CDR3 has 13 residues. From germline, CDR1 is SQVTM and CDR2 ANQGSEA. The clonotype originates from a man aged 18 to 35 who had recovered from COVID-19. The sample was PBMCs or T cells enriched from blood (not recorded which). The chain joins TRBV29-1 to TRBJ2-7; 7 nucleotides line up with TRBD1. The CDR3 sequence is CSVESPGGYEQYF. The CDR3 DNA reads TGCAGCGTTGAGTCCCCAGGGGGCTACGAGCAGTACTTC.